The 15 T cell receptor beta chains listed next were all sequenced from one sample in a study of CD8+CD57+ T cells in acquired aplastic anemia. Using genomic DNA as the template, TCR beta VDJ and CDR3 profiling was carried out. MiXCR, run by TCRdb on the reads, gives a single entry per CDR3 protein. This sample has hundreds of thousands of distinct CDR3 sequences; under 60% occur once, and the top ten carry 1.3%. Patients who underwent sequencing had shown CD8+CD57+ cell expansion by flow cytometry. The sample consisted of sorted CD4+, CD8+, or CD8+CD57+ T cells (not recorded which) from PBMCs. The receptors derive from a human donor with aplastic anemia.

The rearrangement joins TRBV9 to TRBJ1-6; D not resolved. CDR1 is SGDLS, CDR2 YYNGEE, per germline. Trimming left V 3 bases short and J 6 bases short, with 7 bases between. CDR3 length: 13 amino acids. CDR3 residues: CASSARTNSPLHF. DNA of the CDR3: TGTGCCAGCAGCGCTAGGACTAATTCACCCCTCCACTTT.

To note about this clonotype: This CDR3 is missing its conserved last phenylalanine or tryptophan, likely due to a read error. The DNA is omitted, as the CDR3 cannot be located on it reliably, and the CDR3 follows TCRdb's listing. The CDR3 spells CSAREASGDRGAVV. The rearrangement uses TRBV20-1 and TRBJ2-2; no check of the table's D call, TRBD2, against the DNA was made. Germline assignment: CDR1 DFQATT and CDR2 SNEGSKA (reference sequence). The CDR3 is made up of 14 amino acids, end residues included.

For this clonotype: A junction end diverges from the germline sequence, so it may reflect a read error. This sequence joins TRBV24-1 and TRBJ1-2, with 7 bases lining up with TRBD1. There are 15 residues in the CDR3. CDR1 is KGHDR, CDR2 SFDVKD, per germline. The CDR3 DNA reads TGTGCCACCAGTGGTTTGACAGGGCCTAACTATGGCTACACCTTC. Its protein product is CATSGLTGPNYGYTF.

The rearrangement uses TRBV20-1 and TRBJ2-3; TRBD2 aligns across 11 bases. The V and J ends lost 4 bases and 3 bases, in that order; junction bases with no gene match: 6. The CDR3 has 15 amino acids. Per germline, CDR1 DFQATT and CDR2 SNEGSKA (reference sequence). The CDR3 DNA follows: TGCAGTGCTACCGATACTAGCGGGAGAACAGATACGCAGTATTTT. It is translated as CSATDTSGRTDTQYF.

For this clonotype: Because the CDR3 is missing its conserved closing phenylalanine or tryptophan, this is likely a read error. The chain uses TRBV7-3 and TRBJ2-2; D is undetermined. The CDR3 covers 15 residues. Trimming took 3 bases from V and 0 from J, leaving 8 bases between them. Germline CDR1 is SGHTA and CDR2 is FQGTGA. In DNA form, the CDR3 reads TGTGCCAGCAGCTTCTCAGGAGCGAACACCGGGGAGCTGTTTCTT. This encodes CASSFSGANTGELFL.

This chain links TRBV24-1 with TRBJ1-5, with 9 nucleotides matching TRBD1. From germline, CDR1 is KGHDR and CDR2 SFDVKD. The CDR3 is 18 amino acids. V dropped 3 bases and J dropped 0; count of bases not matched to a gene: 8. CDR3 in amino acids: CATSDPGQGMYSNQPQHF. As DNA, the CDR3 is TGTGCCACCAGTGATCCCGGACAGGGGATGTATAGCAATCAGCCCCAGCATTTT.

The rearrangement links TRBV9 to TRBJ2-3; 7 nucleotides match TRBD2. V trimming: 0 bases; J trimming: 1 base; junction bases outside the gene matches: 2. The CDR3 runs 15 residues. Germline CDR1 SGDLS, CDR2 YYNGEE. The chain's CDR3 is CASSVGLAGTDTQYF. CDR3 in DNA: TGTGCCAGCAGCGTAGGACTAGCCGGCACAGATACGCAGTATTTT. Supplemented by reference TRBV9 and TRBJ2-3, the full variable domain reads DSGVTQTPKHLITATGQRVTLRCSPRSGDLSVYWYQQSLDQGLQFLIQYYNGEERAKGNILERFSAQQFPDLHSELNLSSLELGDSALYFCASSVGLAGTDTQYFGPGTRLTVL.

The rearrangement joins TRBV5-5 to TRBJ1-3, with 8 bases aligning to TRBD1. Germline V gene sequence: CDR1 SGHKS, CDR2 YYEKEE (reference sequence). The J segment lost 0 bases and the V segment lost 5 bases, leaving 4 bases of the junction unmatched. This CDR3 comprises 15 residues. The CDR3 coding sequence is TGTGCCAGCAGAGCGACAGGGGTCTCTGGAAACACCATATATTTT. This encodes CASRATGVSGNTIYF.

This clonotype has just a few counts. V and J are TRBV20-1 and TRBJ1-1; D not certain. Germline CDR1 DFQATT, CDR2 SNEGSKA (reference sequence). The CDR3 contains 17 residues. Trimming shortened V by 0 bases and J by 3 bases, and 20 bases separated the two germline ends. CDR3 loop: CSARDPAVMGRDTEAFF. CDR3 sequence (DNA): TGCAGTGCTAGAGATCCTGCCGTGATGGGCCGGGACACTGAAGCTTTCTTT.

CDR3 protein: CASGGNYGYTF. CDR3 sequence (DNA): TGTGCCAGCGGGGGTAACTATGGCTACACCTTC. This chain joins TRBV6-2 or TRBV6-3 and TRBJ1-2; perhaps TRBD1 as D (5 bases). The V and J ends lost 8 bases and 1 base respectively, with 5 bases between them. Germline V gene lookup returns CDR1 MNHEY and CDR2 SVGEGT. This CDR3 is 11 amino acids long.

This chain links TRBV9 with TRBJ2-2, with D perhaps given as TRBD1 or TRBD2 (5 bases each). The CDR3 totals 16 residues. Germline loops: CDR1 SGDLS, CDR2 YYNGEE. The V gene lost 1 base and the J gene lost 5 bases, with 15 bases spanning the gap. CDR3: CASSVRPGTRTGELFF. CDR3 nucleotide sequence: TGTGCCAGCAGCGTACGTCCTGGGACGAGGACCGGGGAGCTGTTTTTT.

This clonotype appeared once. V and J are TRBV7-2 and TRBJ2-7; TRBD2 aligns across 11 bases. CDR3 length: 17 residues. CDR1 and CDR2 from the germline V gene are SGHTA and FQGNSA. V was clipped by 5 bases and J by 3 bases; unmatched bases: 12. CDR3 loop: CASSRGGLAAGDYEQYF. CDR3 bases: TGTGCCAGCAGCCGGGGGGGACTAGCGGCGGGAGACTACGAGCAGTACTTC.

This clonotype came up a few times. The chain joins TRBV29-1 to TRBJ2-3; a possible D gene is TRBD2 (6 bases). The CDR3 runs to 13 residues. Trimming pared 7 bases from V and 2 bases from J, leaving 13 bases between. The germline V gene has CDR1 SQVTM and CDR2 ANQGSEA. CDR3 region: CSGRDVSTDTQYF. CDR3 in DNA: TGCAGCGGGCGGGACGTCTCCACAGATACGCAGTATTTT.

The chain joins TRBV14 to TRBJ2-5; D is perhaps TRBD1 (5 bases). V was clipped by 8 bases and J by 4 bases, with 14 bases between them. This CDR3 is built from 13 residues. Germline CDR1 SGHDN, CDR2 FVKESK. The CDR3 nucleotides are TGTGCCAGCGGATCAACGCAGGGAGAGACCCAGTACTTC. It yields the protein CASGSTQGETQYF. Using reference TRBV14 and TRBJ2-5 for the parts outside the CDR3, the full variable domain is EAGVTQFPSHSVIEKGQTVTLRCDPISGHDNLYWYRRVMGKEIKFLLHFVKESKQDESGMPNNRFLAERTGGTYSTLKVQPAELEDSGVYFCASGSTQGETQYFGPGTRLLVL.

The chain is built from TRBV24-1 and TRBJ1-2; 7 nucleotides agree with TRBD1. V was clipped by 3 bases and J by 4 bases; unmatched bases: 7. Germline-derived CDR1 and CDR2 are KGHDR and SFDVKD. This CDR3 is built from 15 residues. The chain's CDR3 is CATSDRQGDGYGYTF. CDR3 sequence (DNA): TGTGCCACCAGTGATCGACAGGGCGACGGCTATGGCTACACCTTC.